These 9 T cell receptor beta chains were all obtained from the same sample, sequenced in a study of cytomegalovirus exposure and HLA in healthy donors. The PCR made use of 60 Vbeta and 13 Jbeta primers. The data were produced by immunoSEQ multiplex PCR, yet TCRdb's version contains in-frame clones alone and is incomplete. Of some 150,000 clones listed, approximately 81% are singletons. The sample was PBMCs. These receptors were collected from a woman aged 40 to 50 in good health and CMV-seropositive.

The J gene is TRBJ2-7, the V gene TRBV6-1, with 7 positions matching TRBD1. The junction had 9 bases not matched to a gene; V was cut back by 6 bases and J by 4 bases. This CDR3 has 14 residues. Germline CDR1 MNHNS, CDR2 SASEGT. The CDR3 nucleotides read TGTGCCAGCAGACCGGGACAGTCGTTTTACGAGCAGTACTTC. The encoded protein is CASRPGQSFYEQYF.

V is TRBV5-4 and J is TRBJ2-5, with 16 bases matching TRBD2. In germline, CDR1 is SGHNT, CDR2 YYREEE (reference sequence). The CDR3 extends over 17 amino acids. J gave up 4 bases and V 4 bases, and 7 bases lay outside the gene matches. This CDR3 reads CASSVPGLAGGRETQYF. CDR3 nucleotides: TGTGCCAGCAGCGTACCGGGACTAGCGGGAGGGAGAGAGACCCAGTACTTC. The variable domain in full, with the rest retrieved from reference TRBV5-4 and TRBJ2-5, is ETGVTQSPTHLIKTRGQQVTLRCSSQSGHNTVSWYQQALGQGPQFIFQYYREEENGRGNFPPRFSGLQFPNYSSELNVNALELDDSALYLCASSVPGLAGGRETQYFGPGTRLLVL.

The chain carries TRBV5-1 and TRBJ2-2, with 7 bases aligning to TRBD1. CDR3 length: 19 residues. V shed 0 bases, J shed 1 base, and the junction held 12 bases outside the gene matches. CDR1 is SGHRS, CDR2 YFSETQ, per germline. CDR3 nucleotides: TGCGCCAGCAGCTTGGTCCTCAAAGGACAGGATCTGAACACCGGGGAGCTGTTTTTT. This encodes CASSLVLKGQDLNTGELFF.

The rearrangement joins TRBV7-9 to TRBJ2-1; 9 nucleotides line up with TRBD2. The CDR3 extends over 17 amino acids. V lost 5 bases and J lost 4; bases outside the gene matches: 12. The germline V gene encodes CDR1 SEHNR and CDR2 FQNEAQ (reference sequence). CDR3 residues: CASSQTPGLAVYNEQFF. Written as DNA, the CDR3 is TGTGCCAGCAGCCAAACCCCGGGACTAGCAGTATACAATGAGCAGTTCTTC.

This chain uses TRBV9 with TRBJ2-7; tentatively, D is TRBD2 (5 bases). This CDR3 has 13 residues. CDR1 and CDR2 from the germline V gene are SGDLS and YYNGEE. The V gene lost 4 bases and the J gene lost 1 base, with 9 bases spanning the gap. This CDR3 is CASSIGESYEQYF. The DNA for the CDR3 is TGTGCCAGCAGCATTGGGGAGTCCTACGAGCAGTACTTC.

The chain is built from TRBV7-2 and TRBJ2-1, with TRBD2 matching over 8 bases. The V gene end was trimmed by 5 bases and the J gene end by 8 bases; junction bases not matched to a gene: 11. This CDR3 contains 15 residues. The V gene's germline CDR1 is SGHTA and CDR2 FQGNSA. CDR3 protein: CASSNWTSFRDEQFF. The DNA for the CDR3 is TGTGCCAGCAGCAACTGGACTAGCTTCAGAGATGAGCAGTTCTTC. The full variable domain, with the rest looked up from reference TRBV7-2 and TRBJ2-1, is GAGVSQSPSNKVTEKGKDVELRCDPISGHTALYWYRQSLGQGLEFLIYFQGNSAPDKSGLPSDRFSAERTGGSVSTLTIQRTQQEDSAVYLCASSNWTSFRDEQFFGPGTRLTVL.

Comment on this clone: Other DNA sequences in the sample encode the same CDR3. This chain links TRBV2 with TRBJ2-3; TRBD1 agrees at 9 bases. V was pared by 1 base and J by 3 bases, with 2 bases of the junction left unmatched. The CDR3 is 15 residues long. CDR1 and CDR2 from the germline V gene are SNHLY and FYNNEI. The CDR3 nucleotides read TGTGCCAGCAGTGAAGGGACAGGGGCGACAGATACGCAGTATTTT. As protein: CASSEGTGATDTQYF. The variable domain in full, completed from reference TRBV2 and TRBJ2-3, reads EPEVTQTPSHQVTQMGQEVILRCVPISNHLYFYWYRQILGQKVEFLVSFYNNEISEKSEIFDDQFSVERPDGSNFTLKIRSTKLEDSAMYFCASSEGTGATDTQYFGPGTRLTVL.

This chain links TRBV30 with TRBJ1-6; D is possibly TRBD1 (6 bases). The CDR3 runs 14 residues. Trimming cost V 4 bases and J 6 bases, with 13 bases left between them. Germline CDR1 is GTSNPN and CDR2 is SVGIG (reference sequence). The CDR3 protein is CAWTPDSLNSPLHF. The CDR3 bases are TGTGCCTGGACCCCGGACAGCCTTAATTCACCCCTCCACTTT.

CDR3 nucleotides: TGTGCCAGCAGCTTAGCCGGGACTAGCGGCACCGGGGAGCTGTTTTTT. Its protein is CASSLAGTSGTGELFF. This chain connects TRBV7-2 to TRBJ2-2; TRBD2 aligns across 11 bases. V lost 0 bases, J lost 4 bases, and 1 base stayed unmatched. The CDR3 spans 16 residues. CDR1 and CDR2 (germline): SGHTA, FQGNSA.